This entry describes one T cell receptor (beta chain). Its antigen remains unidentified. The sample belongs to a study of shared clonotypes between healthy human individuals. Study-wide background: Sampling drew on donors who were a couple of women and three men aged 18 to 49.

Here immunoSEQ multiplex PCR was the method, and the copy in TCRdb shows in-frame clones only, minus some. The sample has some 1.5 million clones, 96% seen once. Memory CD4+ cells were the fraction left after CD45RA+ naive selection. The CDR3 sequence is 15 residues long. Germline V CDR1 and CDR2: SGHTA, FQGNSA. The V end was cut by 5 bases, the J end by 5 bases, with 18 bases between. Findings and limits, study-wide: The study found about 5% of naive CD4 clonotypes shared across four donors.

The sample taken for sequencing was naive CD4+ T cells sorted from blood. Subset reported: CD45RA+ positively selected. This chain connects TRBV7-2 to TRBJ2-5; D possibly corresponds to TRBD1 (5 bases). The TCR was taken from a man under 40 in good health. CDR3 bases: TGTGCCAGCAGCACCCGATCCAGGGCGGAGGAGACCCAGTACTTC. Translation: CASSTRSRAEETQYF.